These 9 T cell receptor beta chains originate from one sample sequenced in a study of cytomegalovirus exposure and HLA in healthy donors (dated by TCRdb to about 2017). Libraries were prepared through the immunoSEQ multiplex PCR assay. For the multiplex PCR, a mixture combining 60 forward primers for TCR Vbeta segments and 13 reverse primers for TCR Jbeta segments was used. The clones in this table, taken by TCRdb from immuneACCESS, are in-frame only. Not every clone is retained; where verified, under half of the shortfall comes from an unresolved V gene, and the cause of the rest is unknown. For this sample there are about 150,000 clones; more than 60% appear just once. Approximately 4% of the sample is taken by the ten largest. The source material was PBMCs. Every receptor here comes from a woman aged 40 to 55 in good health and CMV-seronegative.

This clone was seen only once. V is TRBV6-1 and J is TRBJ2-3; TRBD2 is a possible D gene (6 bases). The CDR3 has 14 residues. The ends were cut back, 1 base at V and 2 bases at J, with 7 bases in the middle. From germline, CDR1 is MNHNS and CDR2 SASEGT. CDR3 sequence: CASSEGTNTDTQYF. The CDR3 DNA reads TGTGCCAGCAGTGAAGGGACTAACACAGATACGCAGTATTTT.

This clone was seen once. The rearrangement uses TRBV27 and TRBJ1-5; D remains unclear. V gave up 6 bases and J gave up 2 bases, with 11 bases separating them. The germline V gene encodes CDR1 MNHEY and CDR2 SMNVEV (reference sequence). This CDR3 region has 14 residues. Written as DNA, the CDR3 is TGTGCCAGCAGACTTAATCGAGGCAATCAGCCCCAGCATTTT. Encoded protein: CASRLNRGNQPQHF.

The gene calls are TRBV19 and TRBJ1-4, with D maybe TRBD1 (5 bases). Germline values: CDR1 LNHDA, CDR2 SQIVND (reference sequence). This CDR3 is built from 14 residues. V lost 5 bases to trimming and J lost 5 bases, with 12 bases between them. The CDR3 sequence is CASSYQGYNEKLFF. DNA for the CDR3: TGTGCCAGTAGTTACCAGGGATACAATGAAAAACTGTTTTTT.

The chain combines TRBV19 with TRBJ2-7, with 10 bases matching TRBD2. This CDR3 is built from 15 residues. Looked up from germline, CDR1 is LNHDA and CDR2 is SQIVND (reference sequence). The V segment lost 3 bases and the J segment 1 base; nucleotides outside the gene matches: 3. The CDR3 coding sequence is TGTGCCAGTAGTATGTCTAGCGGGGGTTCCTACGAGCAGTACTTC. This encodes CASSMSSGGSYEQYF.

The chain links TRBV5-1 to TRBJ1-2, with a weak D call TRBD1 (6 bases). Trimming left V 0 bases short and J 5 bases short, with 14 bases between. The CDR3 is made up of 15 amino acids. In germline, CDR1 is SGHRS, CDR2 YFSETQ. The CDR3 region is CASSLEIGQPYGYTF. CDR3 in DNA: TGCGCCAGCAGCTTGGAAATCGGACAGCCATATGGCTACACCTTC. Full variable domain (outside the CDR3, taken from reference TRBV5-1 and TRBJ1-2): KAGVTQTPRYLIKTRGQQVTLSCSPISGHRSVSWYQQTPGQGLQFLFEYFSETQRNKGNFPGRFSGRQFSNSRSEMNVSTLELGDSALYLCASSLEIGQPYGYTFGSGTRLTVV.

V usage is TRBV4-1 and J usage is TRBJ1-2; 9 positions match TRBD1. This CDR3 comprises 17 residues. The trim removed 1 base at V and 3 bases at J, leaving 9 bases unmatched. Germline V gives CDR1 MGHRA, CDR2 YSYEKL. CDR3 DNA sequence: TGCGCCAGCAGCCAAGTATGGGGACAGGGTGTTGACTATGGCTACACCTTC. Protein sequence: CASSQVWGQGVDYGYTF.

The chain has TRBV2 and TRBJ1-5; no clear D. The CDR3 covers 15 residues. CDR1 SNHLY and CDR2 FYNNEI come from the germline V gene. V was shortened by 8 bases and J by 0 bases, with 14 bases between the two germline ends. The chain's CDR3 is CASRVSANSNQPQHF. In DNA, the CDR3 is TGTGCCAGCCGGGTGTCAGCTAATAGCAATCAGCCCCAGCATTTT.

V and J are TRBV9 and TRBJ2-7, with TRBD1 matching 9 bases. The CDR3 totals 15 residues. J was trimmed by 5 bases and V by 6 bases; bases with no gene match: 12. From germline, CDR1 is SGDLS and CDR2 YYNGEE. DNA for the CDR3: TGTGCCAGCAACGACGCGGGACAGGGTGGTCACGAGCAGTACTTC. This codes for CASNDAGQGGHEQYF.

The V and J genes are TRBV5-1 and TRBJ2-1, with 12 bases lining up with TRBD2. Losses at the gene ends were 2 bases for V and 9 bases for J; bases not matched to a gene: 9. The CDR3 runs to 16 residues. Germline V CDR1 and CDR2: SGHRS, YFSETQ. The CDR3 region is CASSFTLAGGSSEQFF. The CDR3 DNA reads TGCGCCAGCAGCTTTACCCTAGCGGGAGGGTCTAGTGAGCAGTTCTTC.